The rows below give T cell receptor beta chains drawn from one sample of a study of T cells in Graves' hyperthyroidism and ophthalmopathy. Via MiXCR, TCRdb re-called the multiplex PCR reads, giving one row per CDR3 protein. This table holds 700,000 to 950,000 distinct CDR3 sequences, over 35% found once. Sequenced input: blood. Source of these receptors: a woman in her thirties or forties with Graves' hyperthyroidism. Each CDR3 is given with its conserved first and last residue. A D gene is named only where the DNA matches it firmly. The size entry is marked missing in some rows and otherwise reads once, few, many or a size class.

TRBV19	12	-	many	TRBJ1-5	CASRWGNQPQHF	TGTGCCAGTAGGTGGGGCAATCAGCCCCAGCATTTT
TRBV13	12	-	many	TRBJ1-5	CASNEGNQPQHF	TGTGCCAGCAACGAAGGGAATCAGCCCCAGCATTTT
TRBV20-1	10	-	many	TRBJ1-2	CSALGDGYTF	TGCAGTGCCCTAGGTGACGGCTACACCTTC
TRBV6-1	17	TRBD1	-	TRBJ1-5	CASSRGTGVYSNQPQHF	TGTGCCAGCAGTCGCGGGACAGGGGTTTATAGCAATCAGCCCCAGCATTTT
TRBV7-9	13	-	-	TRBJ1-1	CASSLDRNTEALF	TGTGCCAGCAGCTTAGACCGGAACACTGAAGCTCTCTTT
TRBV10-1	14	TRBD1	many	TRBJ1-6	CASRGQGKNSPLHF	TGCGCCAGCAGAGGACAGGGGAAGAATTCACCCCTCCACTTT
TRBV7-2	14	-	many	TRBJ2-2	CASSIQGRAGELFF	TGTGCCAGCAGCATCCAGGGTCGGGCCGGGGAGCTGTTTTTT
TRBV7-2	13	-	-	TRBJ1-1	CASSLIRLKEAFF	TGTGCCAGCAGTTTAATAAGGCTGAAAGAGGCTTTCTTT
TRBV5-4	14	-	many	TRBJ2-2	CASRRDRNTGELFF	TGTGCCAGCAGAAGAGACAGGAACACCGGGGAGCTGTTTTTT
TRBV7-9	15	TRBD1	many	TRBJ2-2	CASSTGQGNTGELFF	TGTGCCAGCAGCACGGGACAGGGGAACACCGGGGAGCTGTTTTTT
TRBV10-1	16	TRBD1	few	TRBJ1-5	CASSAPDRASNQPQHF	TGTGCCAGCAGTGCGCCCGACAGGGCGAGCAATCAGCCCCAGCATTTT
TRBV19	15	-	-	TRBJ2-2	CASSIGAGGTGELFF	TGTGCCAGTAGTATCGGGGCAGGCGGCACCGGGGAGCTGTTTTTT
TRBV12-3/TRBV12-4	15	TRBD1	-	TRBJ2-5	CASSRVRGREETQYF	TGTGCCAGCAGCCGCGTCAGGGGGCGGGAAGAGACCCAGTACTTC
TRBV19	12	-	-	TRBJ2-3	CASSIGEGTQYF	TGTGCCAGTAGTATTGGGGAAGGTACGCAGTATTTT
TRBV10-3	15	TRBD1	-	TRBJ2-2	CAIIGDRDRDGELFF	TGTGCCATCATAGGAGACCGGGACAGGGACGGGGAGCTGTTTTTT
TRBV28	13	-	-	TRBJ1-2	CASSFLGSNGYTF	TGTGCCAGCAGTTTCCTGGGCAGCAATGGCTACACCTTC
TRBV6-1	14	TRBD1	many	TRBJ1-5	CASSRTGRDQPQHF	TGTGCCAGCAGCCGGACAGGGCGGGATCAGCCCCAGCATTTT
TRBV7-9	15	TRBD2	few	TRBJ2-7	CASSQDLSGGYEQYF	TGTGCCAGCAGCCAAGATCTTAGCGGGGGTTACGAGCAGTACTTC
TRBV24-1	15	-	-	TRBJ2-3	CATSDFSAGLDTQYF	TGTGCCACCAGTGATTTCAGTGCAGGTCTGGATACGCAGTATTTT
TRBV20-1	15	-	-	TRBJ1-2	CSARGTGKGGYGYTF	TGCAGTGCTAGAGGTACAGGGAAAGGAGGCTATGGCTACACCTTC
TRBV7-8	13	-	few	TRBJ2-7	CASSLTQKAKQYF	TGTGCCAGCAGCTTAACCCAAAAGGCGAAGCAGTACTTC
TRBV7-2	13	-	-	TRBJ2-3	CASSFDPGGTQYF	TGTGCCAGCAGCTTCGACCCCGGGGGAACGCAGTATTTT
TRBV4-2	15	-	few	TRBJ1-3	CASSQFGPSGNTIYF	TGTGCCAGCAGCCAATTTGGACCGTCGGGAAACACCATATATTTT
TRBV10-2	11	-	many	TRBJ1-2	CASSDRGGYTF	TGCGCCAGCAGTGATCGGGGAGGGTACACCTTC
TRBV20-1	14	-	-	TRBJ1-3	CSAADRGGGNTIYF	TGCAGTGCCGCGGACCGCGGCGGTGGAAACACCATATATTTT
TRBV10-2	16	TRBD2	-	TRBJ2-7	CASSRGDSGIVDEQYF	TGTGCCAGCAGTCGTGGGGATAGCGGGATTGTCGACGAGCAGTACTTC
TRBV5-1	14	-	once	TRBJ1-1	CASSLTGGGTETFF	TGCGCCAGCAGCTTAACTGGGGGGGGGACTGAAACTTTCTTT
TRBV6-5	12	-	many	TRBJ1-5	CASNVGDQPQHF	TGTGCCAGCAATGTGGGGGATCAGCCCCAGCATTTT
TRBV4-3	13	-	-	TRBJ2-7	CASSQVKKSGVGF	TGCGCCAGCAGCCAAGTTAAGAAGAGTGGAGTGGGATTC